One sample yielded the 13 T cell receptor beta chains listed below, sequenced in a study of CD8+ T cells in alopecia areata. RNA extraction was followed by reverse transcription into cDNA, which acted as the sequencing template. Repertoires were generated with immunoSEQ multiplex PCR, while TCRdb's copy carries only in-frame clones and drops some. Found here are 190,000 or so clones, roughly 61% of them singletons; the top ten hold roughly 12%. As to treatment: oral pan-JAK inhibitor, 5-10 mg twice daily. Sample: CD8+ T cells sorted from blood, taken at week 24, from a patient treated with tofacitinib. These TCRs come from a human donor with alopecia areata.

V usage is TRBV9 and J usage is TRBJ2-3; TRBD2 might be the D (7 bases). Looked up from germline, CDR1 is SGDLS and CDR2 is YYNGEE. This CDR3 contains 16 residues. Trimming shortened V by 3 bases and J by 5 bases, and 19 bases separated the two germline ends. The CDR3 DNA is TGTGCCAGCAGCGAGGGGGGGGCCGTGTCCCAAGATACGCAGTATTTT. Protein sequence: CASSEGGAVSQDTQYF.

The chain couples TRBV4-1 to TRBJ2-1; the D gene is possibly TRBD2 (6 bases). The germline gives CDR1 MGHRA, CDR2 YSYEKL. V lost 3 bases, J lost 6 bases, and 18 bases lay in between. There are 16 residues in the CDR3. CDR3 protein: CASSHTGLSLVNEQFF. Written as DNA, the CDR3 is TGCGCCAGCAGCCACACCGGACTATCCCTCGTCAATGAGCAGTTCTTC.

The chain recombines TRBV29-1 with TRBJ2-7, with 7 bases aligning to TRBD2. V dropped 4 bases and J dropped 3; count of bases not matched to a gene: 6. The CDR3 covers 13 residues. The germline gives CDR1 SQVTM, CDR2 ANQGSEA. CDR3 coding DNA: TGCAGCGTTGGCGGGGGAGCACTCTACGAGCAGTACTTC. It is translated as CSVGGGALYEQYF.

The genes are TRBV7-2 and TRBJ1-3; D is perhaps TRBD1 (6 bases). The CDR3 runs to 14 residues. From germline, CDR1 is SGHTA and CDR2 FQGNSA. The V end was cut by 2 bases, the J end by 2 bases, with 7 bases between. The DNA of the CDR3 is TGTGCCAGCAGCTTACAGGGGACTGGAAACACCATATATTTT. Protein product: CASSLQGTGNTIYF.

As regards this clone: The junction does not match germline at one end; this may be a read error. This sequence joins TRBV7-9 and TRBJ1-5; D not resolved. In germline, CDR1 is SEHNR, CDR2 FQNEAQ (reference sequence). CDR3 length equals 12 residues. The CDR3 loop is CASSSTDQPQHF. The CDR3 bases are TGCGCCAGCAGCTCCACCGATCAGCCCCAGCATTTT. The full variable domain, in which reference TRBV7-9 and TRBJ1-5 provide the parts outside the CDR3, is DTGVSQNPRHKITKRGQNVTFRCDPISEHNRLYWYRQTLGQGPEFLTYFQNEAQLEKSRLLSDRFSAERPKGSFSTLEIQRTEQGDSAMYLCASSSTDQPQHFGDGTRLSIL.

The chain uses TRBV15 and TRBJ1-2, with unresolved D. The CDR3 is 14 residues long. The ends were cut back, 1 base at V and 4 bases at J, with 10 bases in the middle. CDR1 LNHNV and CDR2 YYDKDF come from the germline V gene (reference sequence). CDR3 coding DNA: TGTGCCACCAGCAGAGCCCGTAGGCTCTATGGCTACACCTTC. It codes for CATSRARRLYGYTF.

This clone was found a few times. V usage is TRBV4-2 and J usage is TRBJ1-2, with D unclear. V shed 1 base and J shed 6 bases, with 9 bases lying between them. CDR3 length: 13 amino acids. Germline V CDR1 and CDR2: LGHNA, YNFKEQ. In DNA, the CDR3 is TGTGCCAGCAGCCAAGGGACGGCGGATGGCTACACCTTC. Translated, it gives CASSQGTADGYTF.

This clone was seen once. CDR3 nucleotide sequence: TGTGCCAGCCGCCCCAGGCGATACAATGAGCAGTTCTTC. Translation gives CASRPRRYNEQFF. This chain links TRBV9 with TRBJ2-1; D gene ambiguous. This CDR3 is 13 amino acids long. Germline lookup yields CDR1 SGDLS and CDR2 YYNGEE. V lost 7 bases and J 4 bases, leaving 12 bases between the germline ends.

The chain links TRBV10-1 to TRBJ1-2; D uncertain. CDR1 and CDR2 from the germline V gene are WNHNN and SYGVQD (reference sequence). The CDR3 extends over 13 amino acids. The V end lost 0 bases, the J end lost 8 bases, and 10 bases lay between the germline ends. Written as DNA, the CDR3 is TGCGCCAGCAGTGAGTCCCAGGAGGCGGGCTACACCTTC. This codes for CASSESQEAGYTF.

The chain recombines TRBV7-9 with TRBJ1-1; no reliable D call. Germline-derived CDR1 and CDR2 are SEHNR and FQNEAQ (reference sequence). V gave up 6 bases and J gave up 6 bases, with 8 bases separating them. The CDR3 extends over 11 amino acids. CDR3 amino acids: CASRDASEAFF. CDR3 DNA: TGTGCCAGCAGGGACGCGTCTGAAGCTTTCTTT.

The rearrangement uses TRBV5-1 and TRBJ2-5, with D perhaps TRBD2 (5 bases). The ends were cut back, 0 bases at V and 9 bases at J, with 6 bases in the middle. The CDR3 sequence is 11 residues long. CDR1 is SGHRS, CDR2 YFSETQ, per germline. In DNA, the CDR3 is TGCGCCAGCAGCTTGGGAGGGCCCCAGTACTTC. It encodes CASSLGGPQYF.

The chain is built from TRBV7-9 and TRBJ1-1; perhaps TRBD1 as D (5 bases). Trimming cost V 5 bases and J 1 base, with 14 bases left between them. Germline loops: CDR1 SEHNR, CDR2 FQNEAQ (reference sequence). CDR3 length: 15 amino acids. The CDR3 DNA reads as TGTGCCAGCAGCCTCACGTGGGGCCCGAACACTGAAGCTTTCTTT. It codes for CASSLTWGPNTEAFF.

This clone was picked up a small number of times. The chain links TRBV6-1 to TRBJ1-2; D gene ambiguous. The CDR3 is 14 amino acids. Germline V gives CDR1 MNHNS, CDR2 SASEGT. V dropped 2 bases and J dropped 8 bases, with 15 bases sitting between them. DNA for the CDR3: TGTGCCAGCAGTGAATTCGCGGAGGGTTACGGCTACACCTTC. Protein sequence: CASSEFAEGYGYTF.